This T cell receptor beta chain is drawn from a study of T cell changes during pregnancy in multiple sclerosis. Produced via immunoSEQ multiplex PCR; TCRdb's table is partial and in-frame only. This sample has 35,000 or so clones; 92% occur once, and the top ten carry approximately 0.45%. From germline, CDR1 is SGHNT and CDR2 YYREEE (reference sequence). The CDR3 sequence is 14 residues long. Unmatched junction bases numbered 8, after V lost 4 bases and J lost 6 bases. The J gene is TRBJ1-1, the V gene TRBV5-4; TRBD1 matches at 8 bases. The sequencing used CD4+ T cells from peripheral blood mononuclear cells, collected after pregnancy. The clonotype was recovered from a female donor with multiple sclerosis, enrolled in a pregnancy study. CDR3 sequence: CASSPTDRAAEAFF. Here the CDR3 DNA reads TGTGCCAGCAGCCCGACGGACAGGGCCGCTGAAGCTTTCTTT.